The following is a T cell receptor (beta chain) sequence with its context. Sequencing used immunoSEQ multiplex PCR; TCRdb keeps in-frame clones, though not all of them. The sample has about 25,000 clones, more than 75% seen once; the top ten hold about 13%. This entry belongs to a study of T cell changes during pregnancy in multiple sclerosis. In germline, CDR1 is LGHNA, CDR2 YNFKEQ. The CDR3 sequence is 17 residues long. Trimming removed 0 bases from V and 2 bases from J; junction bases left unmatched: 6. This TCR came from a female donor in good health, enrolled as a control in a pregnancy study. This specimen consisted of CD8+ T cells from peripheral blood mononuclear cells, obtained in the first trimester of pregnancy. This sequence joins TRBV4-2 and TRBJ2-1, with 8 bases fitting TRBD2. CDR3 DNA: TGTGCCAGCAGCCAAGATAGTAGCGGGAACCCCTACAATGAGCAGTTCTTC. Amino acid sequence: CASSQDSSGNPYNEQFF.